The clone carrying this TCR beta chain appeared a few times. Its antigen remains unknown. The data were obtained in a study of T cells after yellow fever vaccination. TCRdb processed the 5' RACE reads anew with MiXCR; each CDR3 protein has one entry. Among about 320,000 distinct CDR3 sequences listed, around 11% were seen once. Regarding the study as a whole: Among primary-vaccination clones, most reappeared after the booster, at just under 98% for CD4 and under 90% for CD8.

The CDR3 runs 16 residues. Germline V gene data show CDR1 as SEHNR and CDR2 as FQNEAQ (reference sequence). Trimming removed 6 bases from V and 7 bases from J; junction bases left unmatched: 12. The sequence came from a man between 18 and 29 years old who received the YFV17D yellow fever vaccine. Here the sequenced sample was CD4+ T cells sorted from PBMCs, taken 45 days after the yellow fever booster vaccination. V gene TRBV7-9 combines with J gene TRBJ2-2; TRBD1 agrees at 9 bases. Written as DNA, the CDR3 is TGTGCCAGCAGACCTCCGGGACAGGGTCCCAACGGGGAGCTGTTTTTT. Translating it yields CASRPPGQGPNGELFF.